This TCR beta chain stems from a study of T cells in tumors after PD-1 blockade. TCRdb's table, derived via immunoSEQ multiplex PCR, lists solely in-frame clones and lacks some. The repertoire has 45,000 to 60,000 clones, about 84% of them found once; the top ten carry approximately 4%. Study findings and constraints: Peripheral recruitment is suggested, as some novel exhausted tumor clones were in pre-treatment blood.

Genomic DNA template from tumor biopsies or peripheral blood, about 600 ng to 6,500 ng input. The length of the CDR3 is 14 residues. Germline V gene lookup returns CDR1 MGHDK and CDR2 SYGVNS. Trimming stripped 5 bases from V and 6 bases from J, with 13 bases between. Concerning this clone: The antigen is undetermined.

This TCR was recovered from a human donor with basal cell carcinoma. The sample in question was PBMCs, obtained before anti-PD-1 treatment. V is TRBV25-1 and J is TRBJ2-2; the D gene is possibly TRBD1 (6 bases). Here the CDR3 reads CASSPPQGPGELFF. CDR3 bases: TGTGCCAGCAGTCCCCCACAGGGACCCGGGGAGCTGTTTTTT.